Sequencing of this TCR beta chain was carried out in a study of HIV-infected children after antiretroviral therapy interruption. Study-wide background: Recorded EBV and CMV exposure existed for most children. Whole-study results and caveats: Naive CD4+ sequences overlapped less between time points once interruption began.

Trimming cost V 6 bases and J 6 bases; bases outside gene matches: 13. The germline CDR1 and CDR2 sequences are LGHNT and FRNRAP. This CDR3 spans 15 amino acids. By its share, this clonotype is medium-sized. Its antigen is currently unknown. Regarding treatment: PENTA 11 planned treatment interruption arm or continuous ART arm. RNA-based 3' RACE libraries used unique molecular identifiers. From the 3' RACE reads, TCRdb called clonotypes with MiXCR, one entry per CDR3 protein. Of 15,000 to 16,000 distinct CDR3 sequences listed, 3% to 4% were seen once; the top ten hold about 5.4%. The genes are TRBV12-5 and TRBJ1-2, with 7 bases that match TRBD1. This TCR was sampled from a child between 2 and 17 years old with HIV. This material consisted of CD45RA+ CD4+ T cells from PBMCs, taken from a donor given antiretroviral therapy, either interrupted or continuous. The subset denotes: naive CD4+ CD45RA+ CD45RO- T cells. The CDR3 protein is CASGPPTGAVDGYTF. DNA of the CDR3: TGTGCTAGTGGCCCCCCAACAGGGGCAGTCGATGGCTACACCTTC. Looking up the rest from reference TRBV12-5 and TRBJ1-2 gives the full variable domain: DARVTQTPRHKVTEMGQEVTMRCQPILGHNTVFWYRQTMMQGLELLAYFRNRAPLDDSGMPKDRFSAEMPDATLATLKIQPSEPRDSAVYFCASGPPTGAVDGYTFGSGTRLTVV.